This TCR beta chain was captured in a study of cytomegalovirus exposure and HLA in healthy donors. PCR amplification relied on 60 Vbeta primers (plus 13 Jbeta primers). Under the authors' procedure: Per a later analysis, the number of unique TCR beta chains was 75 million to 90 million, of which around 10 million were shared. Repertoires were generated with immunoSEQ multiplex PCR, while TCRdb's copy carries only in-frame clones and drops some. The V and J calls and clone size were taken over from that table, and D and trimming were inferred from the DNA. Of 85,000 to 100,000 clones detected, around 74% appear once; the ten largest clones hold 6.5% to 8%. This clone was recorded a few times. Mismatch with germline at one junction end may stem from a read error. Sequenced input: PBMCs. The receptor's source is a man aged 50 or older in good health and CMV-seropositive.

The CDR3 sequence is CSSSLGLAGGQETQYF. CDR3 nucleotides: TGTTCCAGCAGCTTAGGGCTAGCGGGGGGGCAAGAGACCCAGTACTTC. V and J are TRBV7-3 and TRBJ2-5, with 12 nucleotides matching TRBD2. Germline V gives CDR1 SGHTA, CDR2 FQGTGA. The CDR3 loop spans 16 amino acids.